The clone carrying this T cell receptor beta chain has a count of ten or more. Its antigen is undetermined. V gave up 4 bases and J gave up 0 bases, with 22 bases separating them. Germline CDR1 reads MGHDK; CDR2 reads SYGVNS. This CDR3 has 19 amino acids. The data stem from a study of T-cell memory formation after mild COVID-19. General observations from the study: Clones contracting over day 15 to 85 were CD4/CD8 balanced, with later expanders leaning CD4+.

A single record per CDR3 protein comes from TCRdb applying MiXCR to the 5' RACE reads. This table has around 340,000 distinct CDR3 sequences, roughly 21% appearing once. The chain has TRBV25-1 and TRBJ1-5; TRBD1 might be the D (5 bases). The sequencing input was PBMCs or a T cell subset sorted from them (not recorded which). This sequence originates from an adult woman who had mild COVID-19 (a few samples of this study predate the infection). Cell type and time point are not known. CDR3 sequence: CASSGRDQYFKNSNQPQHF. In nucleotides, the CDR3 is TGTGCCAGCAGTGGGAGGGACCAATATTTTAAAAATAGCAATCAGCCCCAGCATTTT.